This TCR beta chain emerged from a study of cytomegalovirus exposure and HLA in healthy donors. Both 60 Vbeta primers and 13 Jbeta primers went into the PCR. Profiled with immunoSEQ multiplex PCR; TCRdb holds only in-frame clones, not every one. Here the sample spans about 140,000 clones, approximately 80% being singletons. V lost 0 bases to trimming and J lost 11 bases, with 19 bases between them. Germline loops: CDR1 LGHNA, CDR2 YSLEER. This CDR3 comprises 15 residues. The material sequenced was PBMCs. This sequence originates from a male donor in good health and CMV-seronegative. The J gene is TRBJ1-1, the V gene TRBV4-3; D is possibly TRBD1 (5 bases). CDR3 amino acids: CASSQDRIGARAAFF. CDR3 coding DNA: TGCGCCAGCAGCCAAGATAGGATTGGGGCCAGGGCCGCTTTCTTT.